The T cell receptor (beta chain) under discussion was sequenced for a study of T cell responses to AZD1222 COVID-19 vaccine. Points from the study as a whole: Among spike-specific TCRs, nearly half reportedly target unmutated variant regions. It was only after the peak T cell response that any repertoires were sampled. After two AZD1222 doses, spike-specific TCR breadth and depth rose versus day 0.

The length of the CDR3 is 15 residues. Between the trimmed V and J ends, which lost 1 base and 6 bases, there was a span of 12 bases. The V gene's germline CDR1 is SGHAT and CDR2 FQNNGV. About this clone: As yet, its antigen is unknown.

Repertoires were generated with immunoSEQ multiplex PCR, while TCRdb's copy carries only in-frame clones and drops some. The data show about 130,000 clones, approximately 90% seen once. The V and J genes are TRBV11-2 and TRBJ1-4; D perhaps matches TRBD1 (5 bases). This TCR derives from an adult in good health. Sequences were derived from peripheral blood, sampled on day 0 of AZD1222 vaccination. The CDR3 region has the DNA TGTGCCAGCAGCTTAGGGACTGGGACGGATGAAAAACTGTTTTTT. Protein: CASSLGTGTDEKLFF.